This TCR beta chain comes out of a study of blood T cell repertoires in COVID-19. For the study at large: Spain, Italy and the United States supplied samples that represented acute and convalescent COVID-19.

Original analysis: Counts of nucleated cells, estimated from reference gene primer amplification, were obtained. The table came from immunoSEQ multiplex PCR; TCRdb's copy has only in-frame clones and leaves some out. V and J calls and clone size are copied from that table; D and trimming were computed from the DNA. The table lists approximately 54,000 clones, 70% to 85% of them singletons. The germline CDR1 and CDR2 sequences are MNHEY and SVGAGI. The CDR3 extends over 13 amino acids. Trimming took off 4 bases at V and 8 bases at J, with 14 bases between the two ends. The sample taken for sequencing was peripheral blood. The gene calls are TRBV6-5 and TRBJ1-2; maybe TRBD1 (5 bases). The TCR was taken from a human donor in a cohort sampled during active COVID-19. In DNA form, the CDR3 reads TGTGCCAGCAGTTCCGGGGGAGGTAGGGGCTACACCTTC. Its translation: CASSSGGGRGYTF.